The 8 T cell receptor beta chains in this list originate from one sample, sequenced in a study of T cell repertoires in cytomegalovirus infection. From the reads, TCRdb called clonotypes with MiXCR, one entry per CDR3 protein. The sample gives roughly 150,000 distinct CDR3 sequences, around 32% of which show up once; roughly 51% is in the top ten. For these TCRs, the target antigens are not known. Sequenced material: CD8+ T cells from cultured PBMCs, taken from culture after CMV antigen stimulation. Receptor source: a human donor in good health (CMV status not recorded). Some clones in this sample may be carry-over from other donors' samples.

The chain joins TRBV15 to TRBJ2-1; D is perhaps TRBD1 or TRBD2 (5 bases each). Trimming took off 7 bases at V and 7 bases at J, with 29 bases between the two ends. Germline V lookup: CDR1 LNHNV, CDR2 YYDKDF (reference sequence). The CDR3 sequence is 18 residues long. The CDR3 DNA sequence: TGTGCCACCACCGAGACGATTTTAGTAGGGACGGCCCCTAATGAGCAGTTCTTC. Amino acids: CATTETILVGTAPNEQFF.

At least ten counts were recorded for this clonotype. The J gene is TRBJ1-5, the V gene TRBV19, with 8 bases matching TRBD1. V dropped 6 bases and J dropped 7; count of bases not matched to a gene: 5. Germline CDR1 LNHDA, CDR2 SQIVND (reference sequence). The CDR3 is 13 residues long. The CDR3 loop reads CASRDRVDQPQHF. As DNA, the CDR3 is TGTGCCAGTAGGGACAGGGTAGACCAGCCCCAGCATTTT.

CDR3 sequence reads: CASSPELAGGTYEQYF. The CDR3 DNA is TGTGCCAGCAGCCCCGAGCTAGCGGGGGGGACTTACGAGCAGTACTTC. The chain recombines TRBV7-6 with TRBJ2-7; 12 bases agree with TRBD2. The V segment lost 5 bases and the J segment 4 bases; nucleotides outside the gene matches: 9. Germline V gene sequence: CDR1 SGHVS, CDR2 FNYEAQ. The CDR3 has 16 residues.

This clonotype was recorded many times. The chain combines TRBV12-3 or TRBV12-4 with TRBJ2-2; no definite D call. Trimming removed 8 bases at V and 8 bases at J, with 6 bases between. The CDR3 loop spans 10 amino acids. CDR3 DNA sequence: TGTGCCAGCTCGTCGGGGGAGCTGTTTTTT. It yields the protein CASSSGELFF.

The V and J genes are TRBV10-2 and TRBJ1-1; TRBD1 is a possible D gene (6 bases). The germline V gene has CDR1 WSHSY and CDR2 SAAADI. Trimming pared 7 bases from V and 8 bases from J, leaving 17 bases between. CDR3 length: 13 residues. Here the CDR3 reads CASKGQTPMEAFF. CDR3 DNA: TGCGCCAGCAAGGGACAAACCCCCATGGAAGCTTTCTTT.

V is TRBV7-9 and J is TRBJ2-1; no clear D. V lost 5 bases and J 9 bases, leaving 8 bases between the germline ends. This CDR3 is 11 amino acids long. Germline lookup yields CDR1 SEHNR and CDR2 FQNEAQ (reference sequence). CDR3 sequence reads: CASSPEAEQFF. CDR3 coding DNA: TGTGCCAGCAGCCCCGAAGCTGAGCAGTTCTTC. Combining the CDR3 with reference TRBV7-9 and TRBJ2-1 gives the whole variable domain DTGVSQNPRHKITKRGQNVTFRCDPISEHNRLYWYRQTLGQGPEFLTYFQNEAQLEKSRLLSDRFSAERPKGSFSTLEIQRTEQGDSAMYLCASSPEAEQFFGPGTRLTVL.

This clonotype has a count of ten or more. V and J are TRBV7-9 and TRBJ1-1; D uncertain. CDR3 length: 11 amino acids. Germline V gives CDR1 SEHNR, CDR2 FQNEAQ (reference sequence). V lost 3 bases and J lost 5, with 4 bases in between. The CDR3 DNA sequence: TGTGCCAGCAGCTTGGGGACTGAAGCTTTCTTT. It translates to CASSLGTEAFF.

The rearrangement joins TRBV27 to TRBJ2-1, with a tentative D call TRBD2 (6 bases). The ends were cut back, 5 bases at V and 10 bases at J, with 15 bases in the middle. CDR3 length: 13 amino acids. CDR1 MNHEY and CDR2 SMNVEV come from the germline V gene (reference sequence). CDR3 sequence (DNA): TGTGCCAGCAGTAGGGACTCCCCCATCGAGCAGTTCTTC. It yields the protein CASSRDSPIEQFF.